This TCR beta chain was captured by sequencing in a study of sequential checkpoint blockade in melanoma. Across the study: After nivolumab or ipilimumab alone, around 20 patients had week-13 rebiopsies. Study findings and constraints: About 30 times likelier clinical benefit followed increased tumor T-cell fraction and clonality. Pretreatment TIL clonality tracked with response in the nivolumab-first arm.

Profiled with immunoSEQ multiplex PCR; TCRdb holds only in-frame clones, not every one. Counted here are some 3,000 clones, about a fifth occurring once; the ten biggest clones make up over 8%. The treatment denotes: randomized to nivolumab then ipilimumab (arm A) or the reverse (arm B). In regard to this clone: Its antigen is as yet unknown.

The receptor was derived from a human donor with melanoma. The sequences come from tumor tissue (inferred from file names), collected from a patient given nivolumab and ipilimumab in sequence.

The CDR3: CASSYSPGELNTEAFF. The DNA for the CDR3 is TGTGCCAGCAGTTACTCACCGGGGGAGTTAAACACTGAAGCTTTCTTT. The chain carries TRBV6-8 and TRBJ1-1, with D perhaps matching TRBD1 (5 bases). Between the trimmed V and J ends, which lost 0 bases and 2 bases, there was a span of 13 bases. Germline V lookup: CDR1 MNHGY, CDR2 SAAAGT. The CDR3 is 16 amino acids.